These T cell receptor beta chains were read from a single sample in a study of T cell changes during pregnancy in multiple sclerosis. The data were produced by immunoSEQ multiplex PCR, yet TCRdb's version contains in-frame clones alone and is incomplete. The table lists over 45,000 clones, around 90% of them singletons, with less than 3.5% in the top ten. The specimen was peripheral blood, collected in the third trimester of pregnancy. All receptors derive from a female donor in good health, enrolled as a control in a pregnancy study. CDR3s include the opening cysteine and the closing phenylalanine or tryptophan. A D gene is named only where the DNA matches it firmly. Expanded clones get a size class; other rows say once, few or many, or leave the size out.

J: TRBJ2-7; length: 11; D: NA; V: TRBV10-2; size: NA; DNA: TGCGCCAGCAGTGCCAGCTACGAGCAGTACTTC; CDR3: CASSASYEQYF
J: TRBJ2-1; length: 15; D: NA; V: TRBV11-3; size: NA; DNA: TGTGCCAGCAGCCTTAGCGGTGATCCTTACAATGAGCAGTTCTTC; CDR3: CASSLSGDPYNEQFF
J: TRBJ2-1; length: 15; D: TRBD2; V: TRBV10-1; size: NA; DNA: TGCGCCAGCAGTAAGACTAGCGGGGGTTGTAATGAGCAGTTCTTC; CDR3: CASSKTSGGCNEQFF
J: TRBJ1-1; length: 13; D: NA; V: TRBV27; size: NA; DNA: TGTGCCAGCAGTTCCGCAAGGGGGACTGAAGCTTTCTTT; CDR3: CASSSARGTEAFF
J: TRBJ2-3; length: 16; D: TRBD2; V: TRBV2; size: NA; DNA: TGTGCCAGCATAGGAGTAGCGGGAGGAAGGGGAGATACGCAGTATTTT; CDR3: CASIGVAGGRGDTQYF
J: TRBJ1-1; length: 16; D: NA; V: TRBV29-1; size: NA; DNA: TGCAGCGTTGAAGGGGGCAGATCTGTAGGTTACACTGAAGCTTTCTTT; CDR3: CSVEGGRSVGYTEAFF
J: TRBJ1-5; length: 16; D: NA; V: TRBV30; size: NA; DNA: TGTGCCTGGACGGAGGCGGGCGCGCGAGGCAATCAGCCCCAGCATTTT; CDR3: CAWTEAGARGNQPQHF
J: TRBJ1-6; length: 14; D: TRBD1; V: TRBV4-2; size: NA; DNA: TGTGCCAGCAGCCCAGGACAGGGCACGTCACCCCTCCACTTT; CDR3: CASSPGQGTSPLHF
J: TRBJ2-1; length: 15; D: TRBD2; V: TRBV5-1; size: NA; DNA: TGCGCCAGCAGCGGCACGGGGGGGCACTACAATGAGCAGTTCTTC; CDR3: CASSGTGGHYNEQFF
J: TRBJ2-1; length: 16; D: TRBD2; V: TRBV7-3; size: NA; DNA: TGTGCCAGCAGCTTAAGCGGGGGGGCCCTGGTCAATGAGCAGTTCTTC; CDR3: CASSLSGGALVNEQFF
J: TRBJ1-3; length: 15; D: TRBD1; V: TRBV7-8; size: NA; DNA: TGTGCCAGCAGCTTAGAAGGGACAGCTGACTACACCATATATTTT; CDR3: CASSLEGTADYTIYF
J: TRBJ1-2; length: 13; D: NA; V: TRBV4-3; size: NA; DNA: TGCGCCAGCTGGCCCCTCCCTAACTATGGCTACACCTTC; CDR3: CASWPLPNYGYTF
J: TRBJ1-1; length: 16; D: TRBD1; V: TRBV5-4; size: NA; DNA: TGTGCCAGCAGATCCGGGACAGGGAACATGAACACTGAAGCTTTCTTT; CDR3: CASRSGTGNMNTEAFF
J: TRBJ2-1; length: 13; D: NA; V: TRBV7-3; size: NA; DNA: TGTGCCAGCAGCTGGAACCCGGGGGATGAGCAGTTCTTC; CDR3: CASSWNPGDEQFF
J: TRBJ1-5; length: 15; D: NA; V: TRBV27; size: NA; DNA: TGTGCCAGCAGTTTGTCAGGGGTGAGCAATCAGCCCCAGCATTTT; CDR3: CASSLSGVSNQPQHF
J: TRBJ2-1; length: 14; D: NA; V: TRBV11-2; size: NA; DNA: TGTGCCAGCAGCTTAGCGCCCACGGTCGGTGAGCAGTTCTTC; CDR3: CASSLAPTVGEQFF
J: TRBJ2-1; length: 16; D: TRBD2; V: TRBV27; size: NA; DNA: TGTGCCAGCAGTTTTGGTTCGGGACTAGCGGGAGCTGAGCAGTTCTTC; CDR3: CASSFGSGLAGAEQFF
J: TRBJ2-1; length: 18; D: TRBD1; V: TRBV18; size: NA; DNA: TGTGCCAGCTCACCGGTAGGGGGCACCCACAACTCCTACAATGAGCAGTTCTTC; CDR3: CASSPVGGTHNSYNEQFF
J: TRBJ1-4; length: 15; D: TRBD1; V: TRBV4-3; size: once; DNA: TGCGCCAGCAGCCAGGACAGGGGGCGGAATGAAAAACTGTTTTTT; CDR3: CASSQDRGRNEKLFF
J: TRBJ1-2; length: 16; D: NA; V: TRBV5-4; size: NA; DNA: TGTGCCACCGCGAGTGGGGGGGCCGGGGGTAACTATGGCTACACCTTC; CDR3: CATASGGAGGNYGYTF
J: TRBJ2-3; length: 13; D: NA; V: TRBV19; size: NA; DNA: TGTGCCAGTAATAGGGTAGCGGCAGATACGCAGTATTTT; CDR3: CASNRVAADTQYF
J: TRBJ2-7; length: 13; D: TRBD1; V: TRBV6-5; size: NA; DNA: TGTGCCAGCAGGGGCGGACAGGGGCACGAGCAGTACTTC; CDR3: CASRGGQGHEQYF
J: TRBJ2-7; length: 14; D: NA; V: TRBV28; size: NA; DNA: TGTGCCAGCAGTTCGCCATCTAGGACCTACGAGCAGTACTTC; CDR3: CASSSPSRTYEQYF